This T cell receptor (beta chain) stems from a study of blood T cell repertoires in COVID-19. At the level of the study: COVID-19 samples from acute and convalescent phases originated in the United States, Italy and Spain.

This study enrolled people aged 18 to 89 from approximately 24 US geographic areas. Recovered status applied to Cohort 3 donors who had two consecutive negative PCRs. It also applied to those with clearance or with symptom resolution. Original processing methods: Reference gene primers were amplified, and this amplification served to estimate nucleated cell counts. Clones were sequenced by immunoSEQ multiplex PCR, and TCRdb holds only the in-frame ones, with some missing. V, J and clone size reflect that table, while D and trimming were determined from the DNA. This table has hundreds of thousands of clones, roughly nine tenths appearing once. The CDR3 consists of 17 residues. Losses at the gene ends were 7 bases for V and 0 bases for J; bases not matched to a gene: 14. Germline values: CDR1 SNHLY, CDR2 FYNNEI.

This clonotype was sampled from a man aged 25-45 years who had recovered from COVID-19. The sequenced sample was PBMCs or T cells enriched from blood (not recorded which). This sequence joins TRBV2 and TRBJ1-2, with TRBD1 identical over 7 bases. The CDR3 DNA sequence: TGTGCCAGCACCCCCTGGGACAGCAGCCGGTCTAACTATGGCTACACCTTC. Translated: CASTPWDSSRSNYGYTF.